A selection of T cell receptor beta chains follows, all from one sample in a study of cytomegalovirus exposure and HLA in healthy donors. Data came from immunoSEQ multiplex PCR; TCRdb stores just in-frame clones and leaves some out. Seen here are fewer than 200,000 clones, around 83% observed once, and the top ten hold 2.5%. Sequencing input: PBMCs. These receptors came from a man aged 25-45 years in good health and CMV-seropositive. The CDR3 runs from the conserved cysteine through the conserved F or W. D genes are given only for firm matches. The size entry is marked missing in some rows and otherwise reads once, few, many or a size class.

V gene	J gene	clone size	D gene	CDR3 protein	CDR3 DNA
TRBV29-1	TRBJ2-1	NA	NA	CSVGPRGNEQFF	TGCAGCGTTGGGCCTCGGGGGAATGAGCAGTTCTTC
TRBV19	TRBJ2-1	once	TRBD2	CASSSIAGDGNEQFF	TGTGCCAGTAGTTCAATAGCGGGAGACGGCAATGAGCAGTTCTTC
TRBV11-3	TRBJ1-1	NA	NA	CASSLGGGIEAFF	TGTGCCAGCAGCTTAGGCGGCGGGATCGAAGCTTTCTTT
TRBV7-3	TRBJ2-1	NA	TRBD2	CASSLREGEQFF	TGTGCCAGCAGCTTAAGGGAGGGTGAGCAGTTCTTC
TRBV9	TRBJ2-1	NA	TRBD2	CASSPWTSLDEQFF	TGTGCCAGCAGCCCATGGACTAGTCTCGATGAGCAGTTCTTC
TRBV6-5	TRBJ2-5	NA	TRBD2	CASRIAGEAETQYF	TGTGCCAGTCGGATAGCGGGGGAGGCGGAGACCCAGTACTTC
TRBV9	TRBJ2-1	NA	TRBD2	CASSWTSGNEQFF	TGTGCCAGCAGCTGGACTAGCGGGAATGAGCAGTTCTTC
TRBV5-6	TRBJ1-5	few	NA	CASSFMPGSSAPQHF	TGTGCCAGCAGCTTTATGCCGGGGAGCAGCGCGCCCCAGCATTTT
TRBV29-1	TRBJ2-1	NA	NA	CSVEGLGRNEQFF	TGCAGCGTTGAAGGACTAGGGCGCAATGAGCAGTTCTTC
TRBV7-8	TRBJ2-3	NA	NA	CASSLAAGLTDTQYF	TGTGCCAGCAGCTTAGCGGCCGGACTCACAGATACGCAGTATTTT
TRBV5-5	TRBJ1-4	NA	NA	CASSFSTVEKLFF	TGTGCCAGCAGCTTCTCGACAGTGGAAAAACTGTTTTTT
TRBV4-1	TRBJ1-1	once	NA	CASSLLGGNTEAFF	TGCGCCAGCAGCCTCCTCGGAGGGAACACTGAAGCTTTCTTT
TRBV5-8	TRBJ1-6	NA	NA	CASSAGDRTNSPLHF	TGTGCCAGCAGCGCCGGTGACAGAACTAATTCACCCCTCCACTTT
TRBV11-2	TRBJ1-2	NA	NA	CASSLGRGGSGYTF	TGTGCCAGCAGCTTAGGGCGGGGTGGGTCTGGCTACACCTTC
TRBV11-3	TRBJ2-1	NA	TRBD1	CASSLDGQGWSNEQFF	TGTGCCAGCAGCTTGGATGGACAGGGGTGGTCCAATGAGCAGTTCTTC
TRBV19	TRBJ2-3	NA	NA	CASSKERSQGPFTDTQYF	TGTGCCAGTAGTAAAGAACGTAGCCAGGGGCCCTTCACAGATACGCAGTATTTT
TRBV6-5	TRBJ1-4	few	TRBD1	CASRDRGNEKLFF	TGTGCCAGCCGGGACAGGGGGAATGAAAAACTGTTTTTT
TRBV10-3	TRBJ2-1	NA	TRBD2	CATNSAGWGNEQFF	TGTGCCACCAACTCAGCGGGATGGGGGAATGAGCAGTTCTTC
TRBV27	TRBJ1-2	NA	NA	CASSLAADFYGYTF	TGTGCCAGCAGTTTAGCGGCAGATTTCTATGGCTACACCTTC
TRBV18	TRBJ1-5	NA	NA	CASSPRGQVSNQPQHF	TGTGCCAGCTCACCACGGGGCCAGGTTAGCAATCAGCCCCAGCATTTT
TRBV27	TRBJ2-3	NA	TRBD2	CASSLSAVAGGPGTQYF	TGTGCCAGCAGTTTATCGGCGGTAGCGGGAGGGCCTGGTACGCAGTATTTT
TRBV5-4	TRBJ2-7	NA	TRBD2	CASSFRGGASGRSEQYF	TGTGCCAGCAGCTTCCGGGGGGGAGCTAGCGGGAGGAGTGAGCAGTACTTC
TRBV5-1	TRBJ2-1	NA	TRBD2	CASSLRLAGGPSNEQFF	TGCGCCAGCAGCCTCCGACTAGCGGGAGGGCCCTCCAATGAGCAGTTCTTC
TRBV7-2	TRBJ2-2	NA	NA	CASSLAWSTGELFF	TGTGCCAGCAGCTTAGCGTGGAGCACCGGGGAGCTGTTTTTT
TRBV7-6	TRBJ2-2	NA	NA	CASSPQTATGELFF	TGTGCCAGCAGCCCCCAGACTGCCACCGGGGAGCTGTTTTTT
TRBV6-1	TRBJ2-7	few	NA	CASSEAEQGGFSYEQYF	TGTGCCAGCAGTGAAGCGGAACAAGGGGGATTTTCCTACGAGCAGTACTTC
TRBV2	TRBJ1-2	NA	TRBD1	CASCDRDYGYTF	TGTGCCAGCTGTGACAGGGACTATGGCTACACCTTC
TRBV2	TRBJ2-4	NA	NA	CASSEAVGTLLNIQYF	TGTGCCAGCAGTGAAGCGGTCGGGACTCTCTTAAACATTCAGTACTTC
TRBV5-5	TRBJ2-3	NA	NA	CASSLDWGADTQYF	TGTGCCAGCAGCTTGGACTGGGGGGCAGATACGCAGTATTTT
TRBV19	TRBJ2-3	once	NA	CASSSLSTDTQYF	TGTGCCAGTAGCAGTTTGTCCACAGATACGCAGTATTTT
TRBV15	TRBJ2-1	NA	TRBD2	CATSRDKLAGTYEQFF	TGTGCCACCAGCAGAGATAAACTAGCGGGAACTTACGAGCAGTTCTTC
TRBV4-3	TRBJ2-5	NA	NA	CASSQERSRRETQYF	TGCGCCAGCAGCCAAGAGAGGAGTCGAAGAGAGACCCAGTACTTC
TRBV27	TRBJ2-7	NA	NA	CASSFQGSYEQYF	TGTGCCAGCAGTTTTCAGGGGTCCTACGAGCAGTACTTC
TRBV5-1	TRBJ2-1	once	TRBD2	CASSKARETYNEQFF	TGCGCCAGCAGCAAGGCGCGGGAGACCTACAATGAGCAGTTCTTC
TRBV4-1	TRBJ1-2	NA	TRBD1	CASSQGDRVGYGYTF	TGCGCCAGCAGCCAAGGAGACAGGGTCGGCTATGGCTACACCTTC
TRBV2	TRBJ1-1	NA	NA	CASSEDRNTEAFF	TGTGCCAGCAGTGAAGATAGGAACACTGAAGCTTTCTTT
TRBV19	TRBJ2-1	NA	NA	CASSMSPGSYNEQFF	TGTGCCAGTAGTATGTCCCCAGGGTCCTACAATGAGCAGTTCTTC
TRBV7-9	TRBJ2-1	once	NA	CASSDTSSLYNEQFF	TGTGCCAGCAGCGATACTAGCTCGTTGTACAATGAGCAGTTCTTC
TRBV7-9	TRBJ2-3	few	NA	CASSRSLGTDTQYF	TGTGCCAGCAGCCGATCACTTGGCACAGATACGCAGTATTTT
TRBV11-2	TRBJ2-6	NA	NA	CASSFRVFSGANVLTF	TGTGCCAGCAGCTTCAGGGTTTTCTCTGGGGCCAACGTCCTGACTTTC
TRBV27	TRBJ1-3	NA	NA	CASSLLGRPSGNTIYF	TGTGCCAGCAGTTTACTCGGCAGGCCCTCTGGAAACACCATATATTTT
TRBV19	TRBJ1-5	NA	TRBD1	CASSIAWTGGNQPQHF	TGTGCCAGTAGTATAGCTTGGACAGGGGGTAATCAGCCCCAGCATTTT
TRBV5-6	TRBJ2-5	NA	NA	CASSLELTVQETQYF	TGTGCCAGCAGCTTGGAATTGACAGTCCAAGAGACCCAGTACTTC
TRBV5-1	TRBJ2-1	NA	TRBD2	CASSLGASGRALENEQFF	TGCGCCAGCAGCTTGGGGGCTAGCGGGAGGGCCTTGGAAAATGAGCAGTTCTTC
TRBV7-2	TRBJ2-5	NA	TRBD2	CASSLGGLAGGGGETQYF	TGTGCCAGCAGCTTAGGGGGACTAGCGGGAGGAGGGGGAGAGACCCAGTACTTC
TRBV7-9	TRBJ2-3	NA	TRBD2	CASSPLAGGSTDTQYF	TGTGCCAGCAGCCCTTTAGCGGGGGGGAGCACAGATACGCAGTATTTT
TRBV7-8	TRBJ2-1	NA	TRBD2	CASSSVAGGRFNEQFF	TGTGCCAGCAGCTCCGTAGCGGGAGGGAGATTCAATGAGCAGTTCTTC
TRBV5-4	TRBJ2-1	NA	NA	CASSSNRAPYNEQFF	TGTGCCAGCAGCAGCAACAGGGCTCCTTACAATGAGCAGTTCTTC
TRBV5-1	TRBJ2-2	NA	NA	CASSLRLGNTGELFF	TGCGCCAGCAGCCTCCGACTCGGGAACACCGGGGAGCTGTTTTTT